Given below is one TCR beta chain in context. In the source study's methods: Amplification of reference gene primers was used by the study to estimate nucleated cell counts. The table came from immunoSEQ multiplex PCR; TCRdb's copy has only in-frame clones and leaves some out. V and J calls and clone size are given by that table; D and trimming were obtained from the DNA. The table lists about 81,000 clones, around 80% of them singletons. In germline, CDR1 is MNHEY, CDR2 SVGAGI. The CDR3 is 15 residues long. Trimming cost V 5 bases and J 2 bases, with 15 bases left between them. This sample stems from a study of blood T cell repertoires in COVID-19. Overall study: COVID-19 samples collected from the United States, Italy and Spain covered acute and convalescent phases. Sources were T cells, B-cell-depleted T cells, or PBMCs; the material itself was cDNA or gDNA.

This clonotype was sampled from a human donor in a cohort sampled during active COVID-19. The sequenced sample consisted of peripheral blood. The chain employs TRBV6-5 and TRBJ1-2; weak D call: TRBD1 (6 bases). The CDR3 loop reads CASSKRKDRNYGYTF. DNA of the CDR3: TGTGCCAGCAGTAAGCGAAAGGACAGAAACTATGGCTACACCTTC.